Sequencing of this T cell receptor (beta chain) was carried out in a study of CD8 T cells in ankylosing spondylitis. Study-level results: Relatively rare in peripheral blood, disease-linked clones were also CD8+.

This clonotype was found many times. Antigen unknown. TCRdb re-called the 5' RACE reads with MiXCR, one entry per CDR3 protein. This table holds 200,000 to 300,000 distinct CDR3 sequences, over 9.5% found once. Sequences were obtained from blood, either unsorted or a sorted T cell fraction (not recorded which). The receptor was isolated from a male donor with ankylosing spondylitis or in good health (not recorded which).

CDR3 coding DNA: TGTGCCAGCAGCTGGCGGACTAGCGGAAGGCCAGAGACCCAGTACTTC. Translating gives CASSWRTSGRPETQYF. J is TRBJ2-5 and V is TRBV5-6; 10 positions match TRBD2. The J segment lost 4 bases and the V segment lost 3 bases, leaving 9 bases of the junction unmatched. Germline CDR1 reads SGHDT; CDR2 reads YYEEEE. This CDR3 region has 16 residues. Variable domain in full (rest from reference TRBV5-6 and TRBJ2-5): DAGVTQSPTHLIKTRGQQVTLRCSPKSGHDTVSWYQQALGQGPQFIFQYYEEEERQRGNFPDRFSGHQFPNYSSELNVNALLLGDSALYLCASSWRTSGRPETQYFGPGTRLLVL.